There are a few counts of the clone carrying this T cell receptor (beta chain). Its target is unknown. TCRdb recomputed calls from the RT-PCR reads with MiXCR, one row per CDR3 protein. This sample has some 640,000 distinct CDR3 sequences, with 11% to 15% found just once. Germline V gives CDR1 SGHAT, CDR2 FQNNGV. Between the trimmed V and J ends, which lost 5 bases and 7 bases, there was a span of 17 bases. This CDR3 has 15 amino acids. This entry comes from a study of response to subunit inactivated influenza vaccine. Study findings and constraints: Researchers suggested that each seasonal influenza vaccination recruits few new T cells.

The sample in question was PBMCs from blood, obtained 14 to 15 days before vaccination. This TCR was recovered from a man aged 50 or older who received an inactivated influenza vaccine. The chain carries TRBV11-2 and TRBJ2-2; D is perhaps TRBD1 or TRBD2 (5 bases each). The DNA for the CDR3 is TGTGCCAGCAGCCAGGCAGGGACCTACATCGGGGAGCTGTTTTTT. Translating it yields CASSQAGTYIGELFF.